One TCR beta chain is described in this entry. Its antigen remains unidentified. Per-nucleotide qualities are absent, and no much larger clonotype sits a single base away. This entry comes from a study of blood T cell repertoires in COVID-19 (dated by TCRdb to 2018 to 2020). Turning to the overall study: Samples covering the acute and convalescent phases of COVID-19 were provided by collaborators in the United States, Italy and Spain. Sample metadata almost always included a de-identified subject ID, COVID-19 status, age in years and sex. Samples came from the ongoing ImmuneRACE study (first 160 participants) plus 1,254 subjects from 6 global collaborators. The repertoires were released in a freely available public database intended as a resource for research on the immune response to SARS-CoV-2. Where available, HLA class I and class II types were taken from metadata supplied by the sample provider and were not determined by assay-based typing. Subjects who had been exposed to COVID-19, were actively infected with it, or had recovered from it provided the deeply sampled blood TCRbeta repertoires that made up the dataset. The prospective study material was composed of cDNA or gDNA derived from T cells, B-cell-depleted T cells, or PBMCs.

Each collaborating institution followed its own protocols to collect whole blood in K2EDTA tubes. For TCRbeta analysis, collaborators shipped samples in one of three forms: frozen whole blood, isolated PBMCs, or DNA extracted from either of those sample types. TCRbeta CDR3 regions were amplified from genomic DNA by means of the immunoSEQ Assay, a bias-controlled multiplex PCR. In the paper's pipeline: Nucleated cell counts per sample were estimated from amplification of reference gene primers within the assay. To quantify the absolute abundance of each unique TCRbeta CDR3 rearrangement, sequence reads were collapsed and filtered. For each sample, productive Simpson clonality was calculated by taking the square root of Simpson's diversity index across productive rearrangements. TCRdb limited this immuneACCESS table to in-frame rearrangements with V and J called. A share of clones is missing; checked studies link under half to unresolved V genes, and the rest is unexplained. From that table come the V and J calls and clone size; the DNA was used to work out D and trimming. The sample table shows roughly 100,000 clones, and more than 75% are seen once. The ten largest account for more than 20% of the sample.

Its CDR3 holds 14 amino acids, cysteine through phenylalanine. Only the CDR3 region is kept as DNA, spanning 42 bases read in frame from base 1. According to the germline V gene, CDR1 reads ENHRY and CDR2 reads SYGVKD. Compared with germline, V lacks 10 bases and J lacks 8 bases; bases without a gene match: 12. What the research found in general, with its limitations: The quantity of clinical and demographic metadata differed by source and by participant and was supplied without curation.

The sequenced sample consisted of peripheral blood. This chain joins TRBV10-3 to TRBJ2-1; 9 junctional bases match TRBD2. The receptor was derived from a man aged 60-69 years with acute or convalescent COVID-19. The CDR3 reads as follows: CATGSSGSRDEQFF. The DNA is as follows: TGTGCCACCGGGAGTAGCGGGAGTCGCGATGAGCAGTTCTTC.